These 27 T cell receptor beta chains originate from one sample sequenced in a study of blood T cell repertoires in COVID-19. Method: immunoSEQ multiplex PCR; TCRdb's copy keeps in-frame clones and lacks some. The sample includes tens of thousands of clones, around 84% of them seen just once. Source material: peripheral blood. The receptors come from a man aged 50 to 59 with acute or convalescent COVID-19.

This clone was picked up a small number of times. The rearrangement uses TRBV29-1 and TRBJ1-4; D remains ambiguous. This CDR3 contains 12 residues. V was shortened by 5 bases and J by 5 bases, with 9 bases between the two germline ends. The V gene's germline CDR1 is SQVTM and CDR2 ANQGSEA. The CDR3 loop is CSVTQANEKLFF. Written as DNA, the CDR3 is TGCAGCGTTACCCAGGCCAATGAAAAACTGTTTTTT.

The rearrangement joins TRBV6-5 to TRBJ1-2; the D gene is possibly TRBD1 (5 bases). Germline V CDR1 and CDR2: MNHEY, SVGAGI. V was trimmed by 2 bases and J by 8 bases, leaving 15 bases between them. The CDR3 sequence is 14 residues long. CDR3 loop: CASSYQQAAGGYTF. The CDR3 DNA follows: TGTGCCAGCAGTTACCAACAGGCGGCGGGGGGCTACACCTTC.

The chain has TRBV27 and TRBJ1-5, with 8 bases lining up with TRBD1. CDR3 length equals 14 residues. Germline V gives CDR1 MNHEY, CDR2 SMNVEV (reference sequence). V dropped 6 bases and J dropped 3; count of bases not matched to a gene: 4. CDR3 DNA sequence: TGTGCCAGCAGCTGGACAGGGAACAATCAGCCCCAGCATTTT. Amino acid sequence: CASSWTGNNQPQHF.

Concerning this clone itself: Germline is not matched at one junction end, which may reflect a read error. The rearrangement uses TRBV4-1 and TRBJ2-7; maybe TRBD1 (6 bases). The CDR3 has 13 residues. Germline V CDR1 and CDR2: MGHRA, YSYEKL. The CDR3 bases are TGCGCCAGCAGCCGCACAGGGTCCTACGGGCAGTACTTC. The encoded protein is CASSRTGSYGQYF.

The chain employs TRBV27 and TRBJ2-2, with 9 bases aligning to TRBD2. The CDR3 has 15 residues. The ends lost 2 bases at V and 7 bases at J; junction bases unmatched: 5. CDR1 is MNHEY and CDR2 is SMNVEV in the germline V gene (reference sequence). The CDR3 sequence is CASSLRLAGSGELFF. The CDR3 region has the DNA TGTGCCAGCAGTTTACGGCTAGCGGGGAGCGGGGAGCTGTTTTTT.

The chain's CDR3 is CASSFLGTGEGYTF. The CDR3 nucleotides are TGCGCCAGCAGCTTCCTTGGGACAGGAGAAGGCTACACCTTC. This rearrangement joins TRBV5-1 to TRBJ1-2; 8 bases fit TRBD1. After removal of 2 bases from V and 8 bases from J, the junction contained 8 bases not matched to a gene. The germline V gene has CDR1 SGHRS and CDR2 YFSETQ. The CDR3 spans 14 residues.

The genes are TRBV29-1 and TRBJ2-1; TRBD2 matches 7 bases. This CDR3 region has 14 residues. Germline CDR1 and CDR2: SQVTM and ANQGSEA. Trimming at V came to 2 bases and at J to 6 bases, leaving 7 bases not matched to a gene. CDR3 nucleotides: TGCAGCGTTGAAAGCCTAGCGGACTTCAATGAGCAGTTCTTC. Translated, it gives CSVESLADFNEQFF.

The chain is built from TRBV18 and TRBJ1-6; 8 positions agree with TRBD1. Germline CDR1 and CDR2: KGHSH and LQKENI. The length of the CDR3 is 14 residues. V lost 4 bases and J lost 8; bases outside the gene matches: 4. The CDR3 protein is CASSLAGGDSPLHF. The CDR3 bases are TGTGCCAGCTCACTCGCAGGGGGCGATTCACCCCTCCACTTT.

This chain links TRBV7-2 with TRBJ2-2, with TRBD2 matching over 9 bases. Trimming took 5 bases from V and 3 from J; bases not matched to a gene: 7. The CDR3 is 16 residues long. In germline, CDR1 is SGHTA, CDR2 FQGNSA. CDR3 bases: TGTGCCAGCAGCCCCCCGGCGGGGGGGCACACCGGGGAGCTGTTTTTT. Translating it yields CASSPPAGGHTGELFF.

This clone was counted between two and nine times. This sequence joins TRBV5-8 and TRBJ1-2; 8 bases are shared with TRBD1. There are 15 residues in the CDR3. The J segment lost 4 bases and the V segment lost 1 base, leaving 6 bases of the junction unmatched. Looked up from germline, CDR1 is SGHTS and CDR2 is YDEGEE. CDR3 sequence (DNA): TGTGCCAGCAGCTTGAGGACAGGGCTAAGCTATGGCTACACCTTC. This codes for CASSLRTGLSYGYTF. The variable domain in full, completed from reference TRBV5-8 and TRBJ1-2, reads EAGVTQSPTHLIKTRGQQATLRCSPISGHTSVYWYQQALGLGLQFLLWYDEGEERNRGNFPPRFSGRQFPNYSSELNVNALELEDSALYLCASSLRTGLSYGYTFGSGTRLTVV.

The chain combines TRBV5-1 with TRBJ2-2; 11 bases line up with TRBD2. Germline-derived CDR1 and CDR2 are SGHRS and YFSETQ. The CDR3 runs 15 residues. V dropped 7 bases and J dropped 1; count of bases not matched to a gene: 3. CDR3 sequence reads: CASLAGGWNTGELFF. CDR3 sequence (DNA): TGCGCCAGCCTAGCGGGGGGATGGAACACCGGGGAGCTGTTTTTT.

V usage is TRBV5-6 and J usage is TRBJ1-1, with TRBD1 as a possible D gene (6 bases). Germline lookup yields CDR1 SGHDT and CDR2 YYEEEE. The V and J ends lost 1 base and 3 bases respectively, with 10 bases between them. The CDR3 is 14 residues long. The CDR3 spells CASSLLRGYTEAFF. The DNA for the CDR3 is TGTGCCAGCAGCTTGTTGAGGGGGTACACTGAAGCTTTCTTT.

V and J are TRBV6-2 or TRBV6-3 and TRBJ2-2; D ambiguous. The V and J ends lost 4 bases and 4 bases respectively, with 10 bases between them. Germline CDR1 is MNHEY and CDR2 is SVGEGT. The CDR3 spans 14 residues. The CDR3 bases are TGTGCCAGCAGTTTTGGGCAGGCCACCGGGGAGCTGTTTTTT. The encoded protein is CASSFGQATGELFF.

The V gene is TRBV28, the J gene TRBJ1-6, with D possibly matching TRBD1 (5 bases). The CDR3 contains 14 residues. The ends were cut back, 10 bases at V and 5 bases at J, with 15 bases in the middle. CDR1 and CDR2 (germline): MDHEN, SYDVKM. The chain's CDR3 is CATPGERDNSPLHF. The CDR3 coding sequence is TGTGCCACCCCGGGGGAGAGGGATAATTCACCCCTCCACTTT.

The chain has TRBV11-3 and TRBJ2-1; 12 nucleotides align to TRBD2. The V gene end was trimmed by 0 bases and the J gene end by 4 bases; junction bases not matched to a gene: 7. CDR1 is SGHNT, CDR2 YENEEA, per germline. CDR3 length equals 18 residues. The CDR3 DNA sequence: TGTGCCAGCAGCTTAGATGGGAGGACTAGCGGGATGTACAATGAGCAGTTCTTC. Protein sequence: CASSLDGRTSGMYNEQFF.

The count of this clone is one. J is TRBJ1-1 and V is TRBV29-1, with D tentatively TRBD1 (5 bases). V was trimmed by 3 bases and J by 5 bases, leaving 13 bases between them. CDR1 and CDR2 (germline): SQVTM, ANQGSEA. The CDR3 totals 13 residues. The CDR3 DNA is TGCAGCGTTGATCGACAGCGCCTGACTGAAGCTTTCTTT. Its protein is CSVDRQRLTEAFF.

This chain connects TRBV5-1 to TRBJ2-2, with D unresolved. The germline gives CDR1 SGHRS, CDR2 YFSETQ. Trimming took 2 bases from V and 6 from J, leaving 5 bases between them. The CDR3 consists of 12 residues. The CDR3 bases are TGCGCCAGCAGCTTATCGGCCGGGGAGCTGTTTTTT. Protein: CASSLSAGELFF.

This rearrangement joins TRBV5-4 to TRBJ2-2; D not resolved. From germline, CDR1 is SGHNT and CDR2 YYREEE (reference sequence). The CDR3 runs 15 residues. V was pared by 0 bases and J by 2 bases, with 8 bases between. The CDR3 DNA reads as TGTGCCAGCAGCTTGGTTCAGGATAACACCGGGGAGCTGTTTTTT. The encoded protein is CASSLVQDNTGELFF.

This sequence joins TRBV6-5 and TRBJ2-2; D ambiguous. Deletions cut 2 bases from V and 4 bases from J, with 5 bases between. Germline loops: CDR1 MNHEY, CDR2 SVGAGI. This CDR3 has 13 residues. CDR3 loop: CASSYLVTGELFF. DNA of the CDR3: TGTGCCAGCAGTTACCTTGTCACCGGGGAGCTGTTTTTT.

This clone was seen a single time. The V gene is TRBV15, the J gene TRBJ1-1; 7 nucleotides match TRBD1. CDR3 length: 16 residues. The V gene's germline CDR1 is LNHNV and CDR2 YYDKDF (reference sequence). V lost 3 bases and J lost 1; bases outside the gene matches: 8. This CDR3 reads CATSRALGQANTEAFF. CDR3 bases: TGTGCCACCAGCAGGGCCCTCGGACAGGCGAACACTGAAGCTTTCTTT.

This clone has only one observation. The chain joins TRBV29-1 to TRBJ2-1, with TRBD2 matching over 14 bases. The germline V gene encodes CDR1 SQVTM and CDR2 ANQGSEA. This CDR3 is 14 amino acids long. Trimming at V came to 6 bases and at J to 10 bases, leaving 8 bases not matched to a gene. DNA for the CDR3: TGCAGCGTAGGGACTAGCGGGGGAGTTCGGGAGCAGTTCTTC. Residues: CSVGTSGGVREQFF.

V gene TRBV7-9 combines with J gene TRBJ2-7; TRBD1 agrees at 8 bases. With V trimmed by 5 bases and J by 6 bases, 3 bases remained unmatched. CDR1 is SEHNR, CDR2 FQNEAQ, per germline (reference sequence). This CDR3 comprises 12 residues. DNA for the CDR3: TGTGCCAGCAGCGGACAGGGTGGCGAGCAGTACTTC. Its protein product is CASSGQGGEQYF.

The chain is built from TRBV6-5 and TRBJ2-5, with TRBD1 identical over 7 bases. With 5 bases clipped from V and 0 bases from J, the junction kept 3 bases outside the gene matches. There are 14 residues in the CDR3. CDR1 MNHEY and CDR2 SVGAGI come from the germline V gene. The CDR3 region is CASSPTGNQETQYF. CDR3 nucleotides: TGTGCCAGCAGTCCGACAGGGAACCAAGAGACCCAGTACTTC.

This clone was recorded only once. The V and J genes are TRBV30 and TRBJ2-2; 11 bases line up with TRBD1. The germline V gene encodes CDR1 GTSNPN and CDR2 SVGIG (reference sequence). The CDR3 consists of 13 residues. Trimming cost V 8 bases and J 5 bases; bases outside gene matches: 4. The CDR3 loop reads CARDRGVTGELFF. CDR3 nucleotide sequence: TGTGCCAGGGACAGGGGGGTGACCGGGGAGCTGTTTTTT.

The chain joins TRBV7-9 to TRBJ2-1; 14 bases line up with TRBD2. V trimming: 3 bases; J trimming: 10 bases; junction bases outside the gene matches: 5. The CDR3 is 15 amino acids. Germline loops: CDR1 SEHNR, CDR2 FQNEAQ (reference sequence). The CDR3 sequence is CASSFVTSGRVEQFF. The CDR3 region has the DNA TGTGCCAGCAGCTTTGTGACTAGCGGGAGGGTCGAGCAGTTCTTC. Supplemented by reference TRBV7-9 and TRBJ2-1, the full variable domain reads DTGVSQNPRHKITKRGQNVTFRCDPISEHNRLYWYRQTLGQGPEFLTYFQNEAQLEKSRLLSDRFSAERPKGSFSTLEIQRTEQGDSAMYLCASSFVTSGRVEQFFGPGTRLTVL.

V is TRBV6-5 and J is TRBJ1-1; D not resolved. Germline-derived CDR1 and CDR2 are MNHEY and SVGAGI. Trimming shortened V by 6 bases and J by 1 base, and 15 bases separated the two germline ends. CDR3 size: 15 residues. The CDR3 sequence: CASRAGRVTNTEAFF. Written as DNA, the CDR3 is TGTGCCAGCAGGGCGGGTCGGGTTACGAACACTGAAGCTTTCTTT.

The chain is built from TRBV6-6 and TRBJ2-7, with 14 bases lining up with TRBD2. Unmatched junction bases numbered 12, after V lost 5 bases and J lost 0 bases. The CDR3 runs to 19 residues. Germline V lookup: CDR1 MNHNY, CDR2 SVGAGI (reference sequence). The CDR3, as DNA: TGTGCCAGCAGTCCGACCGGACTAGCGGGAGGCTGGAGCTCCTACGAGCAGTACTTC. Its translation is CASSPTGLAGGWSSYEQYF.